This TCR beta chain was obtained from a study of regulatory T cells in long-lasting Graves disease. As for the study in general: Antithyroid drugs had been given to newly diagnosed Graves' patients for under 3 months.

Libraries of TCR beta came from iRepertoire HTBI primers plus Arm-PCR of CDR3 regions. TCRdb used MiXCR to reprocess the multiplex PCR reads, holding one entry per CDR3 protein. The sample records approximately 560,000 distinct CDR3 sequences, approximately 16% being singletons. Specified time point: newly diagnosed GD, antithyroid drugs for less than 3 months. PBMC RNA served as the TCR library source. Each of the patients was recruited from an endocrinology department situated in Xi'an, China. A volume of around 9.9 milliliters of peripheral blood was collected in EDTA tubes. Germline assignment: CDR1 SEHNR and CDR2 FQNEAQ (reference sequence). The V and J ends lost 5 bases and 0 bases respectively, with 11 bases between them. CDR3 length equals 15 residues. The same specimen was also included in a second study, on T cells in Graves' hyperthyroidism and ophthalmopathy.

V gene TRBV7-9 combines with J gene TRBJ1-3; D unclear. The sample here was peripheral blood mononuclear cells (PBMCs), taken at new diagnosis, from a patient treated with antithyroid drugs. The clonotype comes from a man between 18 and 35 years old with Graves disease. The CDR3 sequence is CASSPRALSGNTIYF. The CDR3 region has the DNA TGTGCCAGCAGCCCCCGGGCCCTCTCTGGAAACACCATATATTTT.